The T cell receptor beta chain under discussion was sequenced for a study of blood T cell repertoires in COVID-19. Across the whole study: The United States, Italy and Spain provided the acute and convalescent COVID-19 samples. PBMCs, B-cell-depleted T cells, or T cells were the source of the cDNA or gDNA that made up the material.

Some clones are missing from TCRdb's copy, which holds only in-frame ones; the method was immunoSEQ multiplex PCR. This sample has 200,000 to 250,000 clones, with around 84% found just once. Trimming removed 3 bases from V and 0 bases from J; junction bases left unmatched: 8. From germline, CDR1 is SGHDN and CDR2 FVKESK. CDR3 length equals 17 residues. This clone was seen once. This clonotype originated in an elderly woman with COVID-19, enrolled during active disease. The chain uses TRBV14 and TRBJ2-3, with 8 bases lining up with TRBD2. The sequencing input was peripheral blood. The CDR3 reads CASSHRSTSASTDTQYF. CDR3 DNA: TGTGCCAGCAGCCACCGGTCGACTAGCGCTAGCACAGATACGCAGTATTTT.